Each of the 14 T cell receptor beta chains below was sequenced from the same sample in a study of PD-1 blockade in classical Hodgkin lymphoma. The table came from immunoSEQ multiplex PCR; TCRdb's copy has only in-frame clones and leaves some out. The table records about 98,000 clones, roughly 92% of them present only once. Every patient had relapsed following autologous stem cell transplantation, and cohorts differed in brentuximab vedotin exposure. Sequencing was performed on peripheral blood mononuclear cells (PBMCs), taken at baseline. The source is a human donor with classical Hodgkin lymphoma.

The chain recombines TRBV27 with TRBJ2-1; TRBD2 agrees at 8 bases. The germline CDR1 and CDR2 sequences are MNHEY and SMNVEV (reference sequence). J gave up 5 bases and V 4 bases, and 13 bases lay outside the gene matches. CDR3 length: 17 amino acids. CDR3 residues: CASSSPYLAGSNNEQFF. CDR3 coding DNA: TGTGCCAGCAGTTCCCCGTACCTAGCGGGTTCCAACAATGAGCAGTTCTTC.

The chain recombines TRBV6-5 with TRBJ1-1; D possibly corresponds to TRBD1 (6 bases). V gave up 6 bases and J gave up 1 base, with 15 bases separating them. The CDR3 length is 15 residues. CDR1 is MNHEY, CDR2 SVGAGI, per germline. CDR3 coding DNA: TGTGCCAGCAGCCCCGCAGGGGCGCGGAACACTGAAGCTTTCTTT. Amino acids: CASSPAGARNTEAFF.

The chain uses TRBV5-1 and TRBJ1-3; no definite D call. Trimming left V 3 bases short and J 0 bases short, with 13 bases between. Germline-derived CDR1 and CDR2 are SGHRS and YFSETQ. This CDR3 has 16 residues. DNA of the CDR3: TGCGCCAGCAGCTGGGCCGGGTCTTACTCTGGAAACACCATATATTTT. It specifies CASSWAGSYSGNTIYF. The complete variable domain, with remaining parts taken from reference TRBV5-1 and TRBJ1-3, reads KAGVTQTPRYLIKTRGQQVTLSCSPISGHRSVSWYQQTPGQGLQFLFEYFSETQRNKGNFPGRFSGRQFSNSRSEMNVSTLELGDSALYLCASSWAGSYSGNTIYFGEGSWLTVV.

The chain carries TRBV29-1 and TRBJ1-1, with 7 bases aligning to TRBD1. Germline-derived CDR1 and CDR2 are SQVTM and ANQGSEA. V was clipped by 1 base and J by 8 bases; unmatched bases: 13. CDR3 length equals 15 residues. The CDR3 DNA follows: TGCAGCGTTGAAGGGGGGAGGACAGGCCTTTGGGAAGCTTTCTTT. This encodes CSVEGGRTGLWEAFF.

The chain joins TRBV6-5 to TRBJ1-2; D uncertain. Trimming took off 6 bases at V and 2 bases at J, with 10 bases between the two ends. In germline, CDR1 is MNHEY, CDR2 SVGAGI. The CDR3 sequence is 13 residues long. The CDR3 sequence: CASRHTENYGYTF. The CDR3, as DNA: TGTGCCAGCAGGCATACAGAGAACTATGGCTACACCTTC.

The J gene is TRBJ1-1, the V gene TRBV5-5; weak D call: TRBD1 (6 bases). The CDR3 contains 13 residues. Trimming removed 4 bases at V and 10 bases at J, with 17 bases between. Germline V gene lookup returns CDR1 SGHKS and CDR2 YYEKEE (reference sequence). The CDR3 spells CASSAQQGVRAFF. DNA of the CDR3: TGTGCCAGCAGCGCACAACAGGGTGTGAGAGCTTTCTTT.

The V call is TRBV7-9, the J call TRBJ2-7; possibly TRBD1 for D (5 bases). V was pared by 3 bases and J by 5 bases, with 8 bases between. Germline V lookup: CDR1 SEHNR, CDR2 FQNEAQ (reference sequence). This CDR3 contains 12 residues. CDR3 nucleotide sequence: TGTGCCAGCAGCTTCAGGACAAACGAGCAGTACTTC. As protein: CASSFRTNEQYF.

The chain links TRBV6-5 to TRBJ2-7; D assignment may be TRBD1 or TRBD2 (5 bases each). The CDR3 totals 13 residues. CDR1 and CDR2 from the germline V gene are MNHEY and SVGAGI. The V gene lost 4 bases and the J gene lost 2 bases, with 9 bases spanning the gap. The CDR3 nucleotides read TGTGCCAGCAGTTCGGGGCTCCCCTACGAGCAGTACTTC. This gives the protein CASSSGLPYEQYF.

The V and J genes are TRBV4-1 and TRBJ2-2; 7 bases fit TRBD1. This CDR3 is built from 15 residues. The V gene end was trimmed by 1 base and the J gene end by 4 bases; junction bases not matched to a gene: 3. CDR1 and CDR2 (germline): MGHRA, YSYEKL. The CDR3 DNA follows: TGCGCCAGCAGCCAAGCTACAGGGGCCACCGGGGAGCTGTTTTTT. Translation: CASSQATGATGELFF.

The chain links TRBV2 to TRBJ1-5; a weak D match, TRBD1 (5 bases). Trimming cost V 8 bases and J 3 bases, with 14 bases left between them. Germline CDR1 and CDR2: SNHLY and FYNNEI. CDR3 size: 14 residues. Here the CDR3 reads CASSGRGYNQPQHF. DNA for the CDR3: TGTGCCAGCTCAGGACGGGGGTACAATCAGCCCCAGCATTTT.

This rearrangement joins TRBV7-8 to TRBJ1-4; D is uncertain. In germline, CDR1 is SGHVS, CDR2 FQNEAQ. This CDR3 region has 15 residues. V lost 0 bases and J 0 bases, leaving 5 bases between the germline ends. CDR3 bases: TGTGCCAGCAGCTTAGCCCAGGCAACTAATGAAAAACTGTTTTTT. Protein: CASSLAQATNEKLFF.

J is TRBJ1-5 and V is TRBV27; 8 bases align to TRBD1. Germline values: CDR1 MNHEY, CDR2 SMNVEV (reference sequence). The length of the CDR3 is 17 residues. V shed 6 bases, J shed 2 bases, and the junction held 12 bases outside the gene matches. The CDR3, as DNA: TGTGCCAGCAGCTTGCAGATCCCGGGACAGGGCAATCAGCCCCAGCATTTT. Translating it yields CASSLQIPGQGNQPQHF.

The chain uses TRBV19 and TRBJ2-2, with 9 bases fitting TRBD2. From germline, CDR1 is LNHDA and CDR2 SQIVND (reference sequence). V lost 7 bases and J lost 6; bases outside the gene matches: 9. This CDR3 has 15 amino acids. CDR3 sequence: CASNKLAGDAGELFF. The CDR3 DNA reads TGTGCCAGTAACAAATTAGCGGGAGACGCCGGGGAGCTGTTTTTT.

The chain combines TRBV10-3 with TRBJ2-1; 11 bases match TRBD2. Germline V gene data show CDR1 as ENHRY and CDR2 as SYGVKD. The CDR3 is 13 residues long. The V segment lost 10 bases and the J segment 8 bases; nucleotides outside the gene matches: 7. CDR3 coding DNA: TGTGCCACCGGGACTAGCGGCTTCGATGAGCAGTTCTTC. Its translation: CATGTSGFDEQFF.